The source of this T cell receptor (beta chain) is a study of cytomegalovirus exposure and HLA in healthy donors. Study-wide background: Most donors, around 81% of a few hundred genotyped, fell in the Caucasian-associated ancestry cluster. Study-wide findings and caveats: A later analysis showed HLA-associated TCR beta chains outstripping equally common others in clonal expansion. Follow-up analysis found HLA locus-dependent TCR association rates, highest for DRB1 and lowest for HLA-C. Three chains linked to CMV were shown in vitro to be specific for CMV antigens.

The CDR3 extends over 17 amino acids. Germline V CDR1 and CDR2: SNHLY, FYNNEI. Trimming took 0 bases from V and 0 from J, leaving 14 bases between them. Turning to this clone: Its target is unknown.

Vbeta (60) and Jbeta (13) primers were used in the PCR. Clones were read by immunoSEQ multiplex PCR, and TCRdb kept only the in-frame ones, dropping some. Seen here are 100,000 to 150,000 clones, 75% to 80% observed once, and the top ten hold 3% to 4.5%. What was sequenced was PBMCs. The receptor was isolated from a man in his forties in good health and CMV-seronegative. The V gene is TRBV2, the J gene TRBJ1-2, with a possible D match to TRBD1 (6 bases). The CDR3 nucleotides are TGTGCCAGCAGTGAAGCGCTTAGGACAGAAACTAACTATGGCTACACCTTC. Its protein is CASSEALRTETNYGYTF.